Below, 19 T cell receptor beta chains from the same sample are listed, as sequenced in a study of blood T cells in healthy people across ages. For the second PCR, which ran for roughly 7 to 11 cycles, a sample-barcoded 5' primer and a J-beta primer mix were used. Each CDR3 protein gets one entry after TCRdb re-called the 5' RACE reads with MiXCR. The sample includes roughly 790,000 distinct CDR3 sequences, about 42% of them seen just once. Sequenced material: blood. The receptors come from a woman aged 55-69 years in good health.

The chain joins TRBV3-1 to TRBJ2-7; D is ambiguous. Germline V gene lookup returns CDR1 LGHDT and CDR2 YNNKEL (reference sequence). This CDR3 comprises 11 residues. V gave up 7 bases and J gave up 5 bases, with 9 bases separating them. CDR3 coding DNA: TGTGCCAGCATTGAGGTCGACGAGCAGTACTTC. It translates to CASIEVDEQYF.

Comments on this clonotype: The junction differs from germline at one of its ends, possibly a read error. This chain connects TRBV25-1 to TRBJ2-5; tentative D call: TRBD2 (6 bases). The J call may not be correct, given that the DNA end is closer to TRBJ2-7. The length of the CDR3 is 13 residues. Germline lookup yields CDR1 MGHDK and CDR2 SYGVNS. CDR3 in DNA: TGTGCCTGCAGTAGCGGTCCCCGGTACGAGCAGTACTTC. This sequence encodes CACSSGPRYEQYF.

This clonotype was detected only a few times. The genes are TRBV20-1 and TRBJ2-5; D is ambiguous. Trimming stripped 0 bases from V and 2 bases from J, with 10 bases between. Germline CDR1 and CDR2: DFQATT and SNEGSKA (reference sequence). The length of the CDR3 is 14 residues. CDR3 protein: CSARDGQTQETQYF. The CDR3 DNA follows: TGCAGTGCTAGAGATGGGCAAACACAAGAGACCCAGTACTTC.

The chain has TRBV12-3 or TRBV12-4 and TRBJ2-7; possibly TRBD1 for D (6 bases). V shed 5 bases and J shed 3 bases, with 20 bases lying between them. CDR3 length equals 16 residues. CDR3: CASSQLGRTANYEQYF. The CDR3 bases are TGTGCCAGCAGTCAACTGGGAAGGACAGCTAACTACGAGCAGTACTTC.

The J gene is TRBJ1-5, the V gene TRBV2; no clear D gene. The germline gives CDR1 SNHLY, CDR2 FYNNEI. The CDR3 totals 13 residues. With 8 bases removed from V and 3 bases from J, the gap between germline ends came to 11 bases. The CDR3 DNA reads TGTGCCAGCGTATGGCAGGACAATCAGCCCCAGCATTTT. Its protein is CASVWQDNQPQHF.

Notes on this clonotype: The junction does not match germline at one end; this may be a read error. The chain combines TRBV20-1 with TRBJ2-5; 8 nucleotides line up with TRBD2. The CDR3 totals 14 residues. The germline V gene has CDR1 DFQATT and CDR2 SNEGSKA (reference sequence). The DNA for the CDR3 is TGCAATGCTAGACGGGCGGGGGGTAACAATGAACAGTACTTC. Translation gives CNARRAGGNNEQYF.

This CDR3 is CASSQARGHNSPLHF. Written as DNA, the CDR3 is TGCGCCAGCAGCCAAGCCAGGGGGCATAATTCACCCCTCCACTTT. This rearrangement joins TRBV4-3 to TRBJ1-6; 8 nucleotides line up with TRBD1. This CDR3 has 15 residues. The germline gives CDR1 LGHNA, CDR2 YSLEER. J lost 5 bases, V lost 1 base, and 1 base had no gene match.

The chain recombines TRBV9 with TRBJ2-7, with D tentatively TRBD2 (5 bases). CDR3 length equals 15 residues. The germline CDR1 and CDR2 sequences are SGDLS and YYNGEE. V lost 7 bases, J lost 5 bases, and 22 bases lay in between. This CDR3 reads CASARRTGLSDEQYF. In DNA, the CDR3 is TGTGCCAGCGCGAGAAGGACGGGGTTAAGCGACGAGCAGTACTTC.

The chain links TRBV20-1 to TRBJ2-5; 12 bases map to TRBD2. The junction had 7 bases not matched to a gene; V was cut back by 0 bases and J by 5 bases. The CDR3 is 16 amino acids. Germline V gene lookup returns CDR1 DFQATT and CDR2 SNEGSKA (reference sequence). As DNA, the CDR3 is TGCAGTGCTAGAGATGCGGCTAGCGGGGGGGTTGAGACCCAGTACTTC. Translation: CSARDAASGGVETQYF.

The chain employs TRBV25-1 and TRBJ1-1; D is uncertain. This CDR3 is 17 amino acids long. CDR1 is MGHDK, CDR2 SYGVNS, per germline. V lost 5 bases and J lost 0, with 19 bases in between. In DNA, the CDR3 is TGTGCCAGCAGTCTCGGGTTCACCGGGCAACTGAACACTGAAGCTTTCTTT. It translates to CASSLGFTGQLNTEAFF.

This clonotype was picked up a small number of times. The V gene is TRBV20-1, the J gene TRBJ2-7; 11 bases fit TRBD2. Germline V CDR1 and CDR2: DFQATT, SNEGSKA (reference sequence). The junction had 8 bases not matched to a gene; V was cut back by 3 bases and J by 4 bases. This CDR3 is built from 15 residues. As DNA, the CDR3 is TGCAGTGCTAGCCCACTAGCGGGGGCCCATTACGAGCAGTACTTC. It codes for CSASPLAGAHYEQYF.

The chain recombines TRBV9 with TRBJ1-2; 11 bases map to TRBD1. The CDR3 spans 16 residues. From germline, CDR1 is SGDLS and CDR2 YYNGEE. Losses at the gene ends were 0 bases for V and 3 bases for J; bases not matched to a gene: 4. DNA for the CDR3: TGTGCCAGCAGCGTAGATGGACAGGGGGCATACTATGGCTACACCTTC. Encoded protein: CASSVDGQGAYYGYTF. The full variable domain, its missing parts supplied by reference TRBV9 and TRBJ1-2, is DSGVTQTPKHLITATGQRVTLRCSPRSGDLSVYWYQQSLDQGLQFLIQYYNGEERAKGNILERFSAQQFPDLHSELNLSSLELGDSALYFCASSVDGQGAYYGYTFGSGTRLTVV.

V gene TRBV10-2 combines with J gene TRBJ1-5, with D possibly TRBD1 on 5 matching bases. This CDR3 is built from 14 residues. Trimming removed 7 bases from V and 2 bases from J, with 12 bases in between. Germline V gene lookup returns CDR1 WSHSY and CDR2 SAAADI. Written as DNA, the CDR3 is TGCGCCAGCACCGAGGAGGGGCGCAATCAGCCCCAGCATTTT. This encodes CASTEEGRNQPQHF.

The genes are TRBV6-1 and TRBJ2-7; D ambiguous. Germline CDR1 reads MNHNS; CDR2 reads SASEGT. The V gene lost 0 bases and the J gene lost 2 bases, with 14 bases spanning the gap. This CDR3 is 16 amino acids long. DNA of the CDR3: TGTGCCAGCAGTGAAGCTGACCCGAGTCCCCCCTACGAGCAGTACTTC. Translation gives CASSEADPSPPYEQYF.

The chain employs TRBV9 and TRBJ1-4; the D is unclear. The V end was cut by 2 bases, the J end by 5 bases, with 10 bases between. Per the germline V gene, CDR1 is SGDLS and CDR2 is YYNGEE. The CDR3 spans 14 residues. CDR3 nucleotides: TGTGCCAGCAGCGTCGACGGTACGAATGAAAAACTGTTTTTT. Protein sequence: CASSVDGTNEKLFF.

Notes on this clonotype: A much larger clone lies a single base off, so this may be a read error. The J gene is TRBJ1-2, the V gene TRBV29-1, with D maybe TRBD1 (5 bases). The CDR3 is 13 residues long. Germline assignment: CDR1 SQVTM and CDR2 ANQGSEA. The CDR3 sequence: CNVGGTLNYGYTF. The CDR3 DNA follows: TGCAACGTTGGGGGGACGCTCAACTATGGCTACACCTTC. Together with reference TRBV29-1 and TRBJ1-2, the CDR3 gives the full variable domain: SAVISQKPSRDICQRGTSLTIQCQVDSQVTMMFWYRQQPGQSLTLIATANQGSEATYESGFVIDKFPISRPNLTFSTLTVSNMSPEDSSIYLCNVGGTLNYGYTFGSGTRLTVV.

The rearrangement uses TRBV7-9 and TRBJ2-1; 8 bases align to TRBD2. V lost 5 bases and J lost 8; bases outside the gene matches: 5. Germline CDR1 reads SEHNR; CDR2 reads FQNEAQ (reference sequence). The CDR3 loop spans 13 amino acids. CDR3 sequence: CASSGTSYDEQFF. The CDR3 DNA reads as TGTGCCAGCAGCGGGACTAGTTACGATGAGCAGTTCTTC.

This clonotype was recorded only once. The chain couples TRBV7-9 to TRBJ2-4; possible D gene TRBD1, 6 bases. The last part of the DNA fits TRBJ2-7 better; the J call may be wrong. The CDR3 runs 15 residues. Germline V gives CDR1 SEHNR, CDR2 FQNEAQ (reference sequence). The CDR3 region is CASSLVGRGTGEQYF. The DNA of the CDR3 is TGTGCCAGCAGCTTAGTGGGCAGGGGAACGGGCGAGCAGTACTTC.

This clonotype was seen once. The junction shows a germline mismatch at one end, possibly a read error. The chain couples TRBV13 to TRBJ2-1; either TRBD1 or TRBD2 may fit D (5 bases each). The CDR3 spans 17 residues. Per germline, CDR1 PRHDT and CDR2 FYEKMQ (reference sequence). CDR3 sequence (DNA): TGTGTCAGCAGCGTAAGGTGGGACGGCTACTCCTACAATGAGCAGTTCTTC. Translated: CVSSVRWDGYSYNEQFF.